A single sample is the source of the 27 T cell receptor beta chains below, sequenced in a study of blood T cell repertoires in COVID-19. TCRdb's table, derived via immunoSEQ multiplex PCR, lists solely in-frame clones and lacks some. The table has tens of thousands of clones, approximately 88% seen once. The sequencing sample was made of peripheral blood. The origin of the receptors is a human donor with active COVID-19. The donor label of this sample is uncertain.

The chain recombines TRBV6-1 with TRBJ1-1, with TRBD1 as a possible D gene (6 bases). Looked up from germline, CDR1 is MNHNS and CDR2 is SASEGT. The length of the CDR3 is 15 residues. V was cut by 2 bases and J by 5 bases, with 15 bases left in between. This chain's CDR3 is CASSERGARRTEAFF. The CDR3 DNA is TGTGCCAGCAGTGAACGGGGGGCTAGGCGGACTGAAGCTTTCTTT.

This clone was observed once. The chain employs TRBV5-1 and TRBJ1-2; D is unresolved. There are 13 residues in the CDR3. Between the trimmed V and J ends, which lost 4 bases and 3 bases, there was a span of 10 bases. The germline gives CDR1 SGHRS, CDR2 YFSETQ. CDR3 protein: CASSPSVYYGYTF. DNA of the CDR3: TGCGCCAGCAGCCCCAGCGTTTACTATGGCTACACCTTC.

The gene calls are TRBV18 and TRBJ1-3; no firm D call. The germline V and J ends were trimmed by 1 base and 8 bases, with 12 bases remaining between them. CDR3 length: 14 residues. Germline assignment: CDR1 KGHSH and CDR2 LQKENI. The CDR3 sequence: CASSPQASADTIYF. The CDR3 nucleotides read TGTGCCAGCTCACCACAGGCCTCGGCGGACACCATATATTTT.

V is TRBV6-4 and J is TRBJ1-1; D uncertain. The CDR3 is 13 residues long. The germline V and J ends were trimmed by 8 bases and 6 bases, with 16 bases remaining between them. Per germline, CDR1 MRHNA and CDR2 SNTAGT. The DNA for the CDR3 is TGTGCCAGCGGAGCCCCCCGGGATTCTGAAGCTTTCTTT. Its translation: CASGAPRDSEAFF.

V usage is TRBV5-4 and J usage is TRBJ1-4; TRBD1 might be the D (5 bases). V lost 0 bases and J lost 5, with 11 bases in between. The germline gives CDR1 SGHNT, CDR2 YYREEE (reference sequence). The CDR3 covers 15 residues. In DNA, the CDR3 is TGTGCCAGCAGCTTGGGCAGGGCCCGCAATGAAAAACTGTTTTTT. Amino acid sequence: CASSLGRARNEKLFF.

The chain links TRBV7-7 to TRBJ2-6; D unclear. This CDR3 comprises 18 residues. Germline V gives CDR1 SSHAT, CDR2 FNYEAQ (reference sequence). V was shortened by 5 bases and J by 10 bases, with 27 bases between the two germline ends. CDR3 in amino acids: CASSSVIKCHKVGNVLTF. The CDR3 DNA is TGTGCCAGCAGCAGTGTAATTAAGTGCCACAAAGTCGGGAACGTCCTGACTTTC.

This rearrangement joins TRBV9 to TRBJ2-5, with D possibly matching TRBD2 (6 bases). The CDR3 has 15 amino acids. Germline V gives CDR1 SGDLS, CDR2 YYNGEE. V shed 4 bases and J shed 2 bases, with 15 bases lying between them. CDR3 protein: CASSPRDWNQETQYF. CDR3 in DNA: TGTGCCAGCAGCCCAAGGGACTGGAATCAAGAGACCCAGTACTTC.

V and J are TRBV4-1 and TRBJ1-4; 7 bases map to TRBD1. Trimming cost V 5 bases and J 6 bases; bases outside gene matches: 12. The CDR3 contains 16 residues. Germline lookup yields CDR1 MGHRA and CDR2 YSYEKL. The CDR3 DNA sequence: TGCGCCAGCAGCACGCGAACGGACAGGCCCTATGAAAAACTGTTTTTT. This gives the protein CASSTRTDRPYEKLFF.

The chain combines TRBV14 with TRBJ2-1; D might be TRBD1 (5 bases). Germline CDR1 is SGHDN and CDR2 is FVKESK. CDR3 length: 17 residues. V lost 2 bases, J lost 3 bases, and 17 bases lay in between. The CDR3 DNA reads TGTGCCAGCAGCCAACAGCCGCGGACATGGGGCTACAATGAGCAGTTCTTC. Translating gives CASSQQPRTWGYNEQFF.

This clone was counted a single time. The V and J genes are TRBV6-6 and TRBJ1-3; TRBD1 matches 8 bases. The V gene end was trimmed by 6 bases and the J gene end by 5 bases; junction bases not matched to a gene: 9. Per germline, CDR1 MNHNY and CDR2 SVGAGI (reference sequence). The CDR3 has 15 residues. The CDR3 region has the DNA TGTGCCAGCAGCTCTCCGGGACAGGAAAGAAACACCATATATTTT. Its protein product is CASSSPGQERNTIYF.

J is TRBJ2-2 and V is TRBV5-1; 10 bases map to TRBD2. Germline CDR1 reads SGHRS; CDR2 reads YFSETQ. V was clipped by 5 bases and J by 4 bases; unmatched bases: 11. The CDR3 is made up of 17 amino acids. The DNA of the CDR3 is TGCGCCAGCAGGGGGCTAGCGGGAGCGCGCGTCACCGGGGAGCTGTTTTTT. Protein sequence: CASRGLAGARVTGELFF.

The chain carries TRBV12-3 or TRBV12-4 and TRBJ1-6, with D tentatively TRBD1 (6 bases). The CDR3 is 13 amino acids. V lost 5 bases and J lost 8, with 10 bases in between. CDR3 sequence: CASSPRQDSPLHF. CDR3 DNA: TGTGCCAGCAGTCCCCGACAGGATTCACCCCTCCACTTT.

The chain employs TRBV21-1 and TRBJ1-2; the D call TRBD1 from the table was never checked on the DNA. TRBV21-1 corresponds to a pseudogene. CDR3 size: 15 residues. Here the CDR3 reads CASPEGQGTHYGYTF. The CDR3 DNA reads TGTGCCAGCCCCGAGGGGCAGGGGACACACTATGGCTACACCTTC.

CDR3 amino acids: CASSLGVRTDTQYF. CDR3 bases: TGTGCCAGCAGCCTCGGGGTCCGCACAGATACGCAGTATTTT. The chain couples TRBV7-3 to TRBJ2-3, with D possibly matching TRBD2 (5 bases). Deletions cut 5 bases from V and 1 base from J, with 10 bases between. Germline CDR1 SGHTA, CDR2 FQGTGA. CDR3 length: 14 residues.

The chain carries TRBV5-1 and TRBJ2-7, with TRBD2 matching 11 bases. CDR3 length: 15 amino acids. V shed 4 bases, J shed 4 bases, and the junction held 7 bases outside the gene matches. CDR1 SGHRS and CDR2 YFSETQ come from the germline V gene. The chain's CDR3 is CASSGTSGSSYEQYF. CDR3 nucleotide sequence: TGCGCCAGCAGCGGAACTAGCGGGAGTAGTTACGAGCAGTACTTC.

In DNA, the CDR3 is TGTGCCAGCAGTTTAACAGGCCCCTACGAGCAGTACTTC. This encodes CASSLTGPYEQYF. The chain links TRBV28 to TRBJ2-7; D is perhaps TRBD1 (5 bases). The CDR3 sequence is 13 residues long. Trimming pared 2 bases from V and 2 bases from J, leaving 7 bases between. Per germline, CDR1 MDHEN and CDR2 SYDVKM.

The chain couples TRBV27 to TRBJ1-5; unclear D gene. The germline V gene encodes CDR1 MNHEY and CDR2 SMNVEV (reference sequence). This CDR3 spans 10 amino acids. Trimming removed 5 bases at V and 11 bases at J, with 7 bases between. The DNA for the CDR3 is TGTGCCAGCAGTGAGGATGCCCAGCATTTT. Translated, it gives CASSEDAQHF.

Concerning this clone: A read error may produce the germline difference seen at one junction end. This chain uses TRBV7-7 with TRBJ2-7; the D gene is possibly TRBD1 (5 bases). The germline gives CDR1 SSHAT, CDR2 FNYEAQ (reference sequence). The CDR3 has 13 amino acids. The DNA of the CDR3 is TGTGCTAGCAGCTTAGGGGCCTCCTACGAGCAGTACTTC. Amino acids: CASSLGASYEQYF.

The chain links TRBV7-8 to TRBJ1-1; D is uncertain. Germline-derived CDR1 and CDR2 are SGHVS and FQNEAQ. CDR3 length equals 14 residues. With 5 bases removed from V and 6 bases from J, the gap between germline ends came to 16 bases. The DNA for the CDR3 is TGTGCCAGCAGCCGAGATCGACAAATCTCTGAAGCTTTCTTT. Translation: CASSRDRQISEAFF.

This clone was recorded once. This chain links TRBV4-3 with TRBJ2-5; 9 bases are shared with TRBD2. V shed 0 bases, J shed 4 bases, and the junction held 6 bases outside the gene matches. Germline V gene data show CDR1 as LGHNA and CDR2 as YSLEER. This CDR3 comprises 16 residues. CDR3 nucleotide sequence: TGCGCCAGCAGCCAAGATACTAGCGGGTTTGGAGAGACCCAGTACTTC. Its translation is CASSQDTSGFGETQYF.

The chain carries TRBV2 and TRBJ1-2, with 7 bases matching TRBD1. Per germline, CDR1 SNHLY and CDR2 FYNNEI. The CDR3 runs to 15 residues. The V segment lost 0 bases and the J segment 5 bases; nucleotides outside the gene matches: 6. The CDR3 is CASSEADRRNYGYTF. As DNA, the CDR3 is TGTGCCAGCAGTGAAGCGGACAGGAGAAATTATGGCTACACCTTC.

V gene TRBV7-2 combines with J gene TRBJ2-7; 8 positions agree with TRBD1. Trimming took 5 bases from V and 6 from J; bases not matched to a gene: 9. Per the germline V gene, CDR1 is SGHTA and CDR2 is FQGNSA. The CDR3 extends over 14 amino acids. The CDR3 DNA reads TGTGCCAGCAGCACACGACAGGGGTCCAGCGAGCAGTACTTC. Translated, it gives CASSTRQGSSEQYF.

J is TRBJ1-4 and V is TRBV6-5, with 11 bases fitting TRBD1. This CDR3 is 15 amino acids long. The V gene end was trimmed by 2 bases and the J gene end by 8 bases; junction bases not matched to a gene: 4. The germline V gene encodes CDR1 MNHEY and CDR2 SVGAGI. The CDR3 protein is CASSYTGTGGEKLFF. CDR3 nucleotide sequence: TGTGCCAGCAGTTACACAGGGACAGGGGGAGAAAAACTGTTTTTT.

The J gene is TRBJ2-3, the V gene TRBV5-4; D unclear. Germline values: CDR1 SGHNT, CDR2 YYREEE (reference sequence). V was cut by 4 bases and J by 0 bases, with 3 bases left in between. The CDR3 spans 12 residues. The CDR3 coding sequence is TGTGCCAGCAGCCCTAGCACAGATACGCAGTATTTT. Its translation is CASSPSTDTQYF.

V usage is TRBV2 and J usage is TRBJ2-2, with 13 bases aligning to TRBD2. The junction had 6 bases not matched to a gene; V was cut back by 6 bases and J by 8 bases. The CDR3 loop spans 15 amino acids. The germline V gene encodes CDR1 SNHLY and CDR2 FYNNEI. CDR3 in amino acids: CASRKLAGGPGELFF. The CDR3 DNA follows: TGTGCCAGCAGAAAACTAGCGGGAGGGCCTGGGGAGCTGTTTTTT.

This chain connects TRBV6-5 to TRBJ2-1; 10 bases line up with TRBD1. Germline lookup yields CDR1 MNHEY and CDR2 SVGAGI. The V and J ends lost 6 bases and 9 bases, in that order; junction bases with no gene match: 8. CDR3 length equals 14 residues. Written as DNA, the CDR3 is TGTGCCAGCAGACGGGACAGGGGAACGGGTGAGCAGTTCTTC. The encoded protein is CASRRDRGTGEQFF.

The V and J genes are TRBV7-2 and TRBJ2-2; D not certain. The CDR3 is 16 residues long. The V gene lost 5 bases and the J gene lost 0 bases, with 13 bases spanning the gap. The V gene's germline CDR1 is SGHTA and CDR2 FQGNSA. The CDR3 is CASSPEPAPNTGELFF. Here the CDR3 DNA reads TGTGCCAGCAGCCCCGAACCCGCGCCGAACACCGGGGAGCTGTTTTTT.